This T cell receptor (beta chain) was captured in a study of molecular identifiers for immune sequencing clone quantification. One entry per CDR3 protein results from TCRdb running MiXCR on the PCR reads. Among about 300,000 distinct CDR3 sequences listed, about a fifth were seen once. Looked up from germline, CDR1 is MNHEY and CDR2 is SMNVEV (reference sequence). V shed 4 bases and J shed 3 bases, with 9 bases lying between them. This CDR3 has 13 amino acids. Sequencing was carried out using naive CD8+ T cells from blood, with Jurkat cell RNA spiked in. The subset here: FACS-sorted CD8+CD4-CCR7+CD45RA+ naive T cells. V is TRBV27 and J is TRBJ1-2, with no clear D. The receptor comes from a human donor in good health. Some libraries in this study had Jurkat cell RNA spiked in. CDR3 DNA: TGTGCCAGCAGTTCCACGGTTGACTATGGCTACACCTTC. The encoded protein is CASSSTVDYGYTF.